Each of the 30 T cell receptor beta chains below was sequenced from the same sample in a study of cytomegalovirus exposure and HLA in healthy donors. The PCR had 60 Vbeta and 13 Jbeta primers. Libraries were prepared by immunoSEQ multiplex PCR; TCRdb keeps only in-frame clonotypes and omits some of them. The sample has fewer than 75,000 clones, roughly 80% seen once. Sequencing was carried out using PBMCs. These receptors were collected from a woman aged 25 to 45 in good health and CMV-seronegative.

The V gene is TRBV7-2, the J gene TRBJ2-7; D is uncertain. The CDR3 sequence is 16 residues long. CDR1 is SGHTA and CDR2 is FQGNSA in the germline V gene. V was cut by 1 base and J by 2 bases, with 15 bases left in between. The CDR3 bases are TGTGCCAGCAGCTTAGAGGCGGCGCCTTACGCCTACGAGCAGTACGTC. This encodes CASSLEAAPYAYEQYV.

This clone was found a few times. V and J are TRBV5-1 and TRBJ1-1; the D gene is possibly TRBD1 (5 bases). V gave up 4 bases and J gave up 2 bases, with 12 bases separating them. The CDR3 contains 14 residues. The germline CDR1 and CDR2 sequences are SGHRS and YFSETQ. CDR3 loop: CASSINGGNTEAFF. CDR3 DNA: TGCGCCAGCAGCATCAACGGGGGAAACACTGAAGCTTTCTTT.

The V and J genes are TRBV18 and TRBJ2-3, with 15 bases aligning to TRBD2. Germline CDR1 and CDR2: KGHSH and LQKENI. This CDR3 contains 18 residues. J lost 2 bases, V lost 3 bases, and 6 bases had no gene match. CDR3 sequence (DNA): TGTGCCAGCTCACCCCGGACTAGCGGGGGGGGACCCACAGATACGCAGTATTTT. Translating it yields CASSPRTSGGGPTDTQYF.

This clone occurred once. The chain couples TRBV11-2 to TRBJ2-2; TRBD1 might be the D (6 bases). V lost 3 bases, J lost 7 bases, and 18 bases lay in between. CDR3 length: 16 amino acids. Germline CDR1 is SGHAT and CDR2 is FQNNGV. The CDR3, as DNA: TGTGCCAGCAGCTTCCAGGGGCAGGTCAGCGGCGGGGAGCTGTTTTTT. Protein: CASSFQGQVSGGELFF.

This chain joins TRBV11-1 and TRBJ2-1; 11 bases are shared with TRBD2. After removal of 2 bases from V and 5 bases from J, the junction contained 8 bases not matched to a gene. Germline lookup yields CDR1 SGHAT and CDR2 FQDESV (reference sequence). The CDR3 loop spans 17 amino acids. The chain's CDR3 is CASSLTGSGRVHNEQFF. The CDR3 DNA reads as TGTGCCAGCAGCTTAACGGGTAGCGGGAGGGTCCACAATGAGCAGTTCTTC.

This chain connects TRBV19 to TRBJ2-5; possibly TRBD1 for D (5 bases). Germline assignment: CDR1 LNHDA and CDR2 SQIVND (reference sequence). The V and J ends lost 3 bases and 3 bases respectively, with 11 bases between them. The CDR3 runs to 14 residues. The CDR3 bases are TGTGCCAGTAGTATGCTTCAGGGAAAAGAGACCCAGTACTTC. Translation gives CASSMLQGKETQYF.

Here the CDR3 DNA reads TGTGCCAGCAGCCAGGGGGGAAACTATGGCTACACCTTC. Amino acids: CASSQGGNYGYTF. The chain carries TRBV5-4 and TRBJ1-2, with 7 positions matching TRBD1. Per germline, CDR1 SGHNT and CDR2 YYREEE (reference sequence). The ends lost 4 bases at V and 2 bases at J; junction bases unmatched: 2. CDR3 length equals 13 residues.

This chain links TRBV2 with TRBJ1-3; TRBD1 might be the D (6 bases). The CDR3 length is 13 residues. CDR1 and CDR2 from the germline V gene are SNHLY and FYNNEI. V lost 5 bases to trimming and J lost 3 bases, with 8 bases between them. DNA for the CDR3: TGTGCCAGCAGTTTGGACAGTGGAAACACCATATATTTT. As protein: CASSLDSGNTIYF.

This clone was seen only a few times. The V call is TRBV10-3, the J call TRBJ1-1; TRBD1 matches at 9 bases. CDR3 length equals 15 residues. Trimming cost V 3 bases and J 4 bases; bases outside gene matches: 6. Germline lookup yields CDR1 ENHRY and CDR2 SYGVKD. The CDR3 sequence is CAISDRDRGSTEAFF. CDR3 DNA sequence: TGTGCCATCAGTGACCGCGACAGGGGGAGCACTGAAGCTTTCTTT.

The CDR3 DNA reads TGTGCCAGCAGCTCTCGGGATACGCAGTATTTT. It specifies CASSSRDTQYF. This chain links TRBV5-4 with TRBJ2-3; D is uncertain. The V end lost 3 bases, the J end lost 6 bases, and 5 bases lay between the germline ends. This CDR3 contains 11 residues. Germline lookup yields CDR1 SGHNT and CDR2 YYREEE (reference sequence). Filled out from reference TRBV5-4 and TRBJ2-3, the complete variable domain reads ETGVTQSPTHLIKTRGQQVTLRCSSQSGHNTVSWYQQALGQGPQFIFQYYREEENGRGNFPPRFSGLQFPNYSSELNVNALELDDSALYLCASSSRDTQYFGPGTRLTVL.

The chain joins TRBV6-5 to TRBJ2-5; 13 nucleotides match TRBD2. From germline, CDR1 is MNHEY and CDR2 SVGAGI. This CDR3 comprises 15 residues. With V trimmed by 6 bases and J by 3 bases, 4 bases remained unmatched. The CDR3 region has the DNA TGTGCCAGCAGACGAGGGACTAGCGGGAAAGAGACCCAGTACTTC. Its protein product is CASRRGTSGKETQYF.

This chain links TRBV7-2 with TRBJ2-3; 9 bases line up with TRBD2. Trimming cost V 0 bases and J 4 bases; bases outside gene matches: 2. The CDR3 consists of 15 residues. CDR1 and CDR2 from the germline V gene are SGHTA and FQGNSA. CDR3 sequence (DNA): TGTGCCAGCAGCTTAGCGGCGGGGGGGGCAGATACGCAGTATTTT. Its translation is CASSLAAGGADTQYF.

This chain links TRBV19 with TRBJ1-1, with a possible D match to TRBD1 (5 bases). In germline, CDR1 is LNHDA, CDR2 SQIVND (reference sequence). The ends were cut back, 0 bases at V and 1 base at J, with 15 bases in the middle. This CDR3 contains 17 residues. The CDR3 reads CASSIDGWAGPNTEAFF. CDR3 nucleotide sequence: TGTGCCAGTAGTATAGATGGTTGGGCAGGGCCGAACACTGAAGCTTTCTTT.

This chain joins TRBV19 and TRBJ2-3; 9 bases fit TRBD1. The CDR3 consists of 15 residues. CDR1 LNHDA and CDR2 SQIVND come from the germline V gene (reference sequence). V lost 5 bases, J lost 4 bases, and 7 bases stayed unmatched. The CDR3 DNA sequence: TGTGCCAGTAGTTTTCCGACAGGGGGGGCAGATACGCAGTATTTT. Amino acid sequence: CASSFPTGGADTQYF.

This rearrangement joins TRBV27 to TRBJ1-1; TRBD1 matches at 7 bases. The CDR3 spans 13 residues. The V and J ends lost 4 bases and 1 base, in that order; junction bases with no gene match: 0. Germline V gene lookup returns CDR1 MNHEY and CDR2 SMNVEV (reference sequence). The DNA for the CDR3 is TGTGCCAGCAGTTACAGGGGGAACACTGAAGCTTTCTTT. Amino acid sequence: CASSYRGNTEAFF.

The J gene is TRBJ2-1, the V gene TRBV19; D is undetermined. This CDR3 contains 12 residues. The V gene lost 6 bases and the J gene lost 0 bases, with 3 bases spanning the gap. The V gene's germline CDR1 is LNHDA and CDR2 SQIVND (reference sequence). The CDR3 region has the DNA TGTGCCAGTAGGAGCTCCTACAATGAGCAGTTCTTC. Protein: CASRSSYNEQFF. Full variable domain (rest looked up from reference TRBV19 and TRBJ2-1): DGGITQSPKYLFRKEGQNVTLSCEQNLNHDAMYWYRQDPGQGLRLIYYSQIVNDFQKGDIAEGYSVSREKKESFPLTVTSAQKNPTAFYLCASRSSYNEQFFGPGTRLTVL.

The chain employs TRBV6-1 and TRBJ2-3, with D maybe TRBD2 (5 bases). The V end lost 7 bases, the J end lost 4 bases, and 6 bases lay between the germline ends. Germline CDR1 MNHNS, CDR2 SASEGT. There are 11 residues in the CDR3. The CDR3 nucleotides read TGTGCCAGCAAGAGGGCAGATACGCAGTATTTT. The encoded protein is CASKRADTQYF.

The V and J genes are TRBV4-1 and TRBJ2-3, with D possibly matching TRBD1 (6 bases). The V gene's germline CDR1 is MGHRA and CDR2 YSYEKL. The CDR3 covers 14 residues. The germline V and J ends were trimmed by 0 bases and 4 bases, with 8 bases remaining between them. The CDR3 sequence: CASSQDQGSDTQYF. CDR3 DNA sequence: TGCGCCAGCAGCCAAGACCAGGGGTCAGATACGCAGTATTTT.

The chain is built from TRBV6-1 and TRBJ1-3, with a weak D call TRBD1 (5 bases). Deletions cut 7 bases from V and 7 bases from J, with 14 bases between. CDR3 length: 13 amino acids. Germline lookup yields CDR1 MNHNS and CDR2 SASEGT. Here the CDR3 DNA reads TGTGCCAGCACTCAGGGCCCCGGCAACACCATATATTTT. Protein sequence: CASTQGPGNTIYF.

The chain links TRBV5-4 to TRBJ1-1; perhaps TRBD1 as D (5 bases). Between the trimmed V and J ends, which lost 5 bases and 5 bases, there was a span of 10 bases. The CDR3 spans 12 residues. Germline CDR1 reads SGHNT; CDR2 reads YYREEE (reference sequence). CDR3 coding DNA: TGTGCCAGCAGTTCCAGGGATACTGAAGCTTTCTTT. It translates to CASSSRDTEAFF.

The V gene is TRBV5-1, the J gene TRBJ2-2, with 7 bases lining up with TRBD1. Trimming cost V 1 base and J 4 bases; bases outside gene matches: 4. Looked up from germline, CDR1 is SGHRS and CDR2 is YFSETQ. This CDR3 region has 15 residues. The CDR3 loop is CASSLTGATTGELFF. The CDR3 bases are TGCGCCAGCAGCTTGACAGGGGCCACCACCGGGGAGCTGTTTTTT.

With respect to this clone: At one end the junction does not follow the germline gene, possibly because of a read error. DNA for the CDR3: TGTGCCAGCAGTGCTTGGACTGGAGACACCATATATTTT. Translated, it gives CASSAWTGDTIYF. The V call is TRBV2, the J call TRBJ1-3; no reliable D call. There are 13 residues in the CDR3. The germline CDR1 and CDR2 sequences are SNHLY and FYNNEI.

The J gene is TRBJ1-1, the V gene TRBV6-5; D unresolved. V was clipped by 10 bases and J by 1 base, with 16 bases between them. Looked up from germline, CDR1 is MNHEY and CDR2 is SVGAGI. This CDR3 region has 14 residues. CDR3 loop: CAIRGRLGNTEAFF. Here the CDR3 DNA reads TGTGCCATACGGGGTCGTCTGGGGAACACTGAAGCTTTCTTT.

This clone has a single count. The chain has TRBV18 and TRBJ1-1; TRBD1 agrees at 9 bases. The germline V gene has CDR1 KGHSH and CDR2 LQKENI. CDR3 length: 13 amino acids. V lost 6 bases to trimming and J lost 11 bases; unmatched junction nucleotides: 10. The CDR3 reads CASSATGDRAAFF. CDR3 bases: TGTGCCAGCTCGGCCACAGGGGACAGGGCTGCTTTCTTT.

CDR3 nucleotide sequence: TGTGCCAGTAGTGGCGGGACAGCTCAGTACTTC. It is translated as CASSGGTAQYF. The rearrangement links TRBV19 to TRBJ2-4, with D possibly being TRBD1 (7 bases). Between the trimmed V and J ends, which lost 5 bases and 12 bases, there was a span of 11 bases. The CDR3 covers 11 residues. In germline, CDR1 is LNHDA, CDR2 SQIVND (reference sequence).

The J gene is TRBJ2-7, the V gene TRBV7-9; no clear D gene. This CDR3 spans 13 amino acids. Germline lookup yields CDR1 SEHNR and CDR2 FQNEAQ (reference sequence). Deletions cut 4 bases from V and 7 bases from J, with 14 bases between. CDR3 amino acids: CASSSPWAEEQYV. In DNA form, the CDR3 reads TGTGCCAGCAGCTCCCCATGGGCGGAGGAGCAGTACGTC.

The chain joins TRBV11-3 to TRBJ2-2; D gene unclear. This CDR3 is built from 15 residues. Trimming took 0 bases from V and 4 from J, leaving 9 bases between them. Per germline, CDR1 SGHNT and CDR2 YENEEA. The chain's CDR3 is CASSLEADSTGELFF. In DNA, the CDR3 is TGTGCCAGCAGCTTAGAGGCCGACTCCACCGGGGAGCTGTTTTTT. Full variable domain (rest looked up from reference TRBV11-3 and TRBJ2-2): EAGVVQSPRYKIIEKKQPVAFWCNPISGHNTLYWYLQNLGQGPELLIRYENEEAVDDSQLPKDRFSAERLKGVDSTLKIQPAELGDSAVYLCASSLEADSTGELFFGEGSRLTVL.

This chain joins TRBV2 and TRBJ1-2; D call uncertain. The CDR3 is 13 amino acids. V was clipped by 11 bases and J by 6 bases, with 19 bases between them. Germline lookup yields CDR1 SNHLY and CDR2 FYNNEI. Written as DNA, the CDR3 is TGTGCCTGCGGTCCCGAATTTGAAAATGGCTACACCTTC. Its protein product is CACGPEFENGYTF.

V gene TRBV27 combines with J gene TRBJ1-2; TRBD1 agrees at 8 bases. The CDR3 consists of 14 residues. Trimming cost V 5 bases and J 7 bases; bases outside gene matches: 9. Germline-derived CDR1 and CDR2 are MNHEY and SMNVEV (reference sequence). The CDR3 sequence: CASSPYTGGIGYTF. For the CDR3, the DNA is TGTGCCAGCAGTCCTTACACAGGGGGTATTGGCTACACCTTC.

This rearrangement joins TRBV11-2 to TRBJ2-1; D gene uncertain. Germline V gene lookup returns CDR1 SGHAT and CDR2 FQNNGV. This CDR3 comprises 16 residues. V was pared by 5 bases and J by 0 bases, with 14 bases between. CDR3 residues: CASSPRGDSSYNEQFF. The CDR3 DNA reads TGTGCCAGCAGCCCGAGAGGAGATAGCTCCTACAATGAGCAGTTCTTC.